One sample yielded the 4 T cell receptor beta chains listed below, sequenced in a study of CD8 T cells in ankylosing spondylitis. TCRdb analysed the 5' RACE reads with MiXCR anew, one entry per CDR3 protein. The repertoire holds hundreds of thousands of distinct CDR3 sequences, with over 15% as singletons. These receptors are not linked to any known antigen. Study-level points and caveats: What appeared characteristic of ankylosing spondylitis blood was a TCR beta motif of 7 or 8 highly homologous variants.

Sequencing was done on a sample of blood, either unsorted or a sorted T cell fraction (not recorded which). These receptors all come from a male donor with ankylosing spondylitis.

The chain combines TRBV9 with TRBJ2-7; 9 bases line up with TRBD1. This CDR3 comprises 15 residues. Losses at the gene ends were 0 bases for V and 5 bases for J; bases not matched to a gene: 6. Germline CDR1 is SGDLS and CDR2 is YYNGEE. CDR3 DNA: TGTGCCAGCAGCGTAGCTACGGGACAGGGTCACGAGCAGTACTTC. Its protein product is CASSVATGQGHEQYF.

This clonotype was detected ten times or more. The CDR3: CASSLGAGQETQYF. The CDR3 DNA follows: TGTGCCAGCAGCTTAGGGGCGGGACAAGAGACCCAGTACTTC. The chain is built from TRBV7-2 and TRBJ2-5; maybe TRBD2 (6 bases). Between the trimmed V and J ends, which lost 1 base and 2 bases, there was a span of 8 bases. The CDR3 is 14 amino acids. Germline V gene lookup returns CDR1 SGHTA and CDR2 FQGNSA.

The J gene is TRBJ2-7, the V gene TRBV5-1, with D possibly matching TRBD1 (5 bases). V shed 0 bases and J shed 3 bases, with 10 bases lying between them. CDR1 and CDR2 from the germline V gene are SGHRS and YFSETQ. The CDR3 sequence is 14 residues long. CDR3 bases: TGCGCCAGCAGCTTGGACAGGCCCAACTACGAGCAGTACTTC. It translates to CASSLDRPNYEQYF. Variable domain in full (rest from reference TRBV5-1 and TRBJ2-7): KAGVTQTPRYLIKTRGQQVTLSCSPISGHRSVSWYQQTPGQGLQFLFEYFSETQRNKGNFPGRFSGRQFSNSRSEMNVSTLELGDSALYLCASSLDRPNYEQYFGPGTRLTVT.

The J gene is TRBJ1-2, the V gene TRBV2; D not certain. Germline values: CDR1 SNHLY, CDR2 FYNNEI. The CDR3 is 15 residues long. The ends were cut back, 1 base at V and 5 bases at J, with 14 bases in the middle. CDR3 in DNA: TGTGCCAGCAGTGAAGATAGGCAGATAGAGTATGGCTACACCTTC. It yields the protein CASSEDRQIEYGYTF.